These T cell receptor beta chains were read from a single sample in a study of blood T cells in healthy people across ages. MiXCR, run by TCRdb on the 5' RACE reads, gives a single entry per CDR3 protein. Among 700,000 to 900,000 distinct CDR3 sequences, less than 70% were seen once, and the ten largest hold around 40%. Sequencing used blood. These receptors were obtained from a man older than 75 in good health. CDR3s include the opening cysteine and the closing phenylalanine or tryptophan. D genes are given only for firm matches. Some rows mark clone size as missing; the rest say once, few, many or name a class of expanded clone.

D gene: NA; clone size: NA; V gene: TRBV3-1; J gene: TRBJ2-5; CDR3 DNA: TGTGCCAGCAGCCAAGAACTCCAGGAAGAGACCCAGTACTTC; CDR3 protein: CASSQELQEETQYF
D gene: NA; clone size: NA; V gene: TRBV20-1; J gene: TRBJ1-1; CDR3 DNA: TGCAGTGCTAGAGATCCGCACAGCATGAACACTGAAGCTTTCTTT; CDR3 protein: CSARDPHSMNTEAFF
D gene: NA; clone size: few; V gene: TRBV14; J gene: TRBJ2-7; CDR3 DNA: TGTGCCAGCAGCCACAAATACGAGCAGTACTTC; CDR3 protein: CASSHKYEQYF
D gene: TRBD1; clone size: NA; V gene: TRBV7-9; J gene: TRBJ2-2; CDR3 DNA: TGTGCCAGCAGCAGATCCGGGACAGTAGTTGGCGGGGAGCTGTTTTTT; CDR3 protein: CASSRSGTVVGGELFF
D gene: TRBD1; clone size: few; V gene: TRBV7-9; J gene: TRBJ1-2; CDR3 DNA: TGTGCCAGCGGAAGACAGGGGGAGTTTTATGGCTACACCTTC; CDR3 protein: CASGRQGEFYGYTF
D gene: NA; clone size: few; V gene: TRBV5-1; J gene: TRBJ2-1; CDR3 DNA: TGCGCCAGCAGCTTGGTGGGGGAGAACTACAATGAGCAGTTCTTC; CDR3 protein: CASSLVGENYNEQFF
D gene: NA; clone size: few; V gene: TRBV28; J gene: TRBJ1-1; CDR3 DNA: TGTGCCAGCACCTCAAGGGGCCCCGCTTTCTTT; CDR3 protein: CASTSRGPAFF
D gene: TRBD2; clone size: NA; V gene: TRBV4-1; J gene: TRBJ2-1; CDR3 DNA: TGCGCCAGCAGCCAAGGGACTAGCGGTTTTGAGCAGTTCTTC; CDR3 protein: CASSQGTSGFEQFF
D gene: TRBD2; clone size: NA; V gene: TRBV12-3/TRBV12-4; J gene: TRBJ2-7; CDR3 DNA: TGTGCCAGCAGTTCTTTAGCGGGAAATCACTACGAGCAGTACTTC; CDR3 protein: CASSSLAGNHYEQYF
D gene: NA; clone size: few; V gene: TRBV6-5; J gene: TRBJ2-5; CDR3 DNA: TGTGCCAGCAGTTACTCCCCCAGAACTCAAGAGACCCAGTACTTC; CDR3 protein: CASSYSPRTQETQYF
D gene: TRBD2; clone size: NA; V gene: TRBV20-1; J gene: TRBJ2-7; CDR3 DNA: TGCAGTGCTAGCGGGAGGGTAGGGGAGCAGTACTTC; CDR3 protein: CSASGRVGEQYF
D gene: TRBD1; clone size: NA; V gene: TRBV6-2/TRBV6-3; J gene: TRBJ2-1; CDR3 DNA: TGTGCCAGCAGTTACCACACAGGGGACAATGAGCAGTTCTTC; CDR3 protein: CASSYHTGDNEQFF
D gene: NA; clone size: NA; V gene: TRBV30; J gene: TRBJ2-1; CDR3 DNA: TGTGCCTGGAGTCATGGGGGTTACAATGAGCTGTTCTTC; CDR3 protein: CAWSHGGYNELFF
D gene: TRBD1; clone size: NA; V gene: TRBV12-5; J gene: TRBJ2-1; CDR3 DNA: TGTGCTAGTGGTGACAGGGGGTACAATGAGCAGTTCTTC; CDR3 protein: CASGDRGYNEQFF
D gene: TRBD1; clone size: NA; V gene: TRBV6-1; J gene: TRBJ2-5; CDR3 DNA: TGTGCCAGCAGCAACCGGGACAGGGGCATGGAGACCCAGTACTTC; CDR3 protein: CASSNRDRGMETQYF
D gene: NA; clone size: NA; V gene: TRBV2; J gene: TRBJ1-5; CDR3 DNA: TGTGCCAGCAGTGAAGATCTGGTACAGCCCCAGCATTTT; CDR3 protein: CASSEDLVQPQHF
D gene: NA; clone size: NA; V gene: TRBV30; J gene: TRBJ1-2; CDR3 DNA: TGTGCCTGGGCGGGGAGGGGACGATACTATGGCTACACCTTC; CDR3 protein: CAWAGRGRYYGYTF
D gene: NA; clone size: NA; V gene: TRBV5-1; J gene: TRBJ2-5; CDR3 DNA: TGCGCCAGCACCCGTGGCCAAGGGGCGGAGACCCAGTACTTC; CDR3 protein: CASTRGQGAETQYF
D gene: NA; clone size: NA; V gene: TRBV28; J gene: TRBJ2-7; CDR3 DNA: TGTGCCAGCGTCAACCGGGACCCGTTCTCCTACGAGCAGTACTTC; CDR3 protein: CASVNRDPFSYEQYF
D gene: NA; clone size: few; V gene: TRBV7-9; J gene: TRBJ2-1; CDR3 DNA: TGTGCCAGCAGCTTATTGGGCCTGACGGGGGATGAGCAGTTCTTC; CDR3 protein: CASSLLGLTGDEQFF
D gene: NA; clone size: few; V gene: TRBV5-1; J gene: TRBJ2-6; CDR3 DNA: TGCGCCAGCAGCCGTAACGCGGGGACTGGGGCCAACGTCCTGACTTTC; CDR3 protein: CASSRNAGTGANVLTF
D gene: TRBD1; clone size: few; V gene: TRBV20-1; J gene: TRBJ1-2; CDR3 DNA: TGCAGTGCTACGACAGGGGGCGATGGCTACACCTTC; CDR3 protein: CSATTGGDGYTF
D gene: NA; clone size: NA; V gene: TRBV12-3/TRBV12-4; J gene: TRBJ2-3; CDR3 DNA: TGTGCCAGCAGTCTGGGACCCGCGGACGCGTATTTT; CDR3 protein: CASSLGPADAYF
D gene: NA; clone size: few; V gene: TRBV5-1; J gene: TRBJ2-3; CDR3 DNA: TGCGCCAGCAGCTTGGAACAGGAAGCAGATACGCAGTATTTT; CDR3 protein: CASSLEQEADTQYF
D gene: TRBD2; clone size: NA; V gene: TRBV27; J gene: TRBJ2-4; CDR3 DNA: TGTGCCAGCAGTCACAGACTAGCGGGAGGGCCGGCCAAAAACATTCAGTACTTC; CDR3 protein: CASSHRLAGGPAKNIQYF
D gene: NA; clone size: NA; V gene: TRBV10-3; J gene: TRBJ1-1; CDR3 DNA: TGTGCCATCAGTGGGGGACTCGGCCTTGAAGCTTTCTTT; CDR3 protein: CAISGGLGLEAFF
D gene: NA; clone size: once; V gene: TRBV6-6; J gene: TRBJ2-3; CDR3 DNA: TGTGCCAGCAGTTACTCCTACACAGATACGCAGTATTTT; CDR3 protein: CASSYSYTDTQYF
D gene: TRBD1; clone size: NA; V gene: TRBV19; J gene: TRBJ1-5; CDR3 DNA: TGTGCCAGTCAGACAGGGGGCAATCAGCCCCAGCATTTT; CDR3 protein: CASQTGGNQPQHF
D gene: TRBD2; clone size: NA; V gene: TRBV20-1; J gene: TRBJ2-3; CDR3 DNA: TGCAGTGCTAGCGGTAGCGGGAGTGGGACAAATACGCAGTATTTT; CDR3 protein: CSASGSGSGTNTQYF
D gene: NA; clone size: few; V gene: TRBV9; J gene: TRBJ2-7; CDR3 DNA: TGTGCCAGCAGCCCCCGCCCAATACTCTACGAGCAGTACTTC; CDR3 protein: CASSPRPILYEQYF
D gene: TRBD2; clone size: few; V gene: TRBV12-3/TRBV12-4; J gene: TRBJ2-5; CDR3 DNA: TGTGCCAGCAGTCCCGGGGGACTAGCGATAGAGACCCAGTACTTC; CDR3 protein: CASSPGGLAIETQYF
D gene: NA; clone size: NA; V gene: TRBV7-9; J gene: TRBJ2-1; CDR3 DNA: TGTGCCAGCAGCTTATCCGGTGACCAAGAGACCCAGTTCTTC; CDR3 protein: CASSLSGDQETQFF
D gene: TRBD1; clone size: NA; V gene: TRBV18; J gene: TRBJ2-5; CDR3 DNA: TGTGCCAGCTCACCAGGACAGGGTTATGAGACCCAGTACTTC; CDR3 protein: CASSPGQGYETQYF